This entry concerns a single T cell receptor beta chain. With 0 bases removed from V and 6 bases from J, the gap between germline ends came to 12 bases. Looked up from germline, CDR1 is MNHEY and CDR2 is SVGAGI. The CDR3 runs to 15 residues. The data originate from a study of blood T cell repertoires in COVID-19. In the study overall: Samples came from the United States, Italy and Spain, spanning acute and convalescent COVID-19. T cells, B-cell-depleted T cells, or PBMCs supplied cDNA or gDNA.

Method: immunoSEQ multiplex PCR; TCRdb's copy keeps in-frame clones and lacks some. The sample consists of roughly 280,000 clones, about nine tenths of them appearing once. The recovered donors of Cohort 3 showed two negative PCRs, clearance, or symptom resolution. The clonotype originates from a woman in her sixties who had recovered from COVID-19. The rearrangement uses TRBV6-5 and TRBJ2-1; D gene unclear. The sequencing input was PBMCs or T cells enriched from blood (not recorded which). The CDR3 DNA is TGTGCCAGCAGTTACTCGTCTCGCACTCCCAATGAGCAGTTCTTC. Amino acids: CASSYSSRTPNEQFF.